This TCR beta chain was retrieved from a study of blood T cell repertoires in COVID-19. At the level of the study: Whether acute or convalescent, the COVID-19 samples came from the United States, Italy and Spain.

Participants came from roughly 24 US areas, aged about 18 to 95 years. Cohort allocation depended upon clinical history that participants reported. Methods used by the authors: Amplification of reference gene primers provided the estimated nucleated cell counts. Using immunoSEQ multiplex PCR, the repertoire was profiled, and TCRdb retains in-frame clones only, with some absent. Clone size and the V and J calls come from that table; the DNA yielded D and trimming. This sample has approximately 300,000 clones, with approximately 85% found just once. CDR3 length: 14 amino acids. The V gene's germline CDR1 is DFQATT and CDR2 SNEGSKA (reference sequence). Trimming stripped 3 bases from V and 4 bases from J, with 13 bases between.

The receptor comes from a woman aged 25 to 39 who had recovered from COVID-19. Sample: PBMCs or T cells enriched from blood (not recorded which). The chain combines TRBV20-1 with TRBJ1-5; D might be TRBD1 (6 bases). The DNA of the CDR3 is TGCAGTGCTAGTCCTGGGACACAGAATCAGCCCCAGCATTTT. Protein: CSASPGTQNQPQHF.